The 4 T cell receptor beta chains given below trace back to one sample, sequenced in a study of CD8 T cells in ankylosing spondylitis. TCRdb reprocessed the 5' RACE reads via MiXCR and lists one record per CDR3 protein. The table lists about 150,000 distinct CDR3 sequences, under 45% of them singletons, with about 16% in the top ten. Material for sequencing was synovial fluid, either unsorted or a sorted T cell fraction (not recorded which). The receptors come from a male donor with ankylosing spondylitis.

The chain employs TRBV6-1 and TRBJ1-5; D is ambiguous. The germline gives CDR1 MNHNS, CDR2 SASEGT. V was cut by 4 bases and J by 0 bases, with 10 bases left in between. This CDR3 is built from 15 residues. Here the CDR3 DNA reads TGTGCCAGCAGTGGATGGATTTATAGCAATCAGCCCCAGCATTTT. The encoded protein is CASSGWIYSNQPQHF.

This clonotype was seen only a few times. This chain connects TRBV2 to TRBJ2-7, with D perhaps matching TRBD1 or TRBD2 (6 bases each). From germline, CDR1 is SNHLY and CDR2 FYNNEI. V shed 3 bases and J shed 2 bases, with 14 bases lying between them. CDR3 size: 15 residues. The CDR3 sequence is CASSDIRGLAYEQYF. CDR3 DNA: TGTGCCAGCAGTGATATCAGGGGACTTGCCTACGAGCAGTACTTC.

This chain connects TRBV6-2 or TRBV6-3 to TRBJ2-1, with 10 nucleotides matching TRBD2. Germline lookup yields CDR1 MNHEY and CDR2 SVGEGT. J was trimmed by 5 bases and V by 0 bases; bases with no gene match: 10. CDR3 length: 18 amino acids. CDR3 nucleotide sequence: TGTGCCAGCAGTTACTCGAGTCCTCTAGCGGGAGCCAACAATGAGCAGTTCTTC. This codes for CASSYSSPLAGANNEQFF.

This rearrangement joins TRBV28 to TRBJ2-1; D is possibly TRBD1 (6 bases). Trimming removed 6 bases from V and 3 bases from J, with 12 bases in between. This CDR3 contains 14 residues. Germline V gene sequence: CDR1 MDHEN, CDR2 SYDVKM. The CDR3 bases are TGTGCCAGCAGCAGATGGACAGACTACAATGAGCAGTTCTTC. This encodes CASSRWTDYNEQFF. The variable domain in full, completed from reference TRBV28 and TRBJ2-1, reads DVKVTQSSRYLVKRTGEKVFLECVQDMDHENMFWYRQDPGLGLRLIYFSYDVKMKEKGDIPEGYSVSREKKERFSLILESASTNQTSMYLCASSRWTDYNEQFFGPGTRLTVL.